This entry features one TCR beta chain sequence. This sample stems from a study of blood T cell repertoires in COVID-19. Study-level information: Samples taken during acute and convalescent COVID-19 were collected in the United States, Italy and Spain. Sample material is recorded as cDNA or gDNA derived from T cells, B-cell-depleted T cells, or PBMCs.

Per the original methods: Amplification of reference gene primers provided the estimated nucleated cell counts. Repertoires were generated with immunoSEQ multiplex PCR, while TCRdb's copy carries only in-frame clones and drops some. V and J calls and clone size are given by that table; D and trimming were obtained from the DNA. The sample lists 250,000 to 300,000 clones; around 89% were seen once. This CDR3 spans 15 amino acids. CDR1 SGHRS and CDR2 YFSETQ come from the germline V gene. Between the trimmed V and J ends, which lost 0 bases and 2 bases, there was a span of 12 bases. Source material: peripheral blood. The origin of this receptor is a man aged 40-49 years with acute or convalescent COVID-19. The chain is built from TRBV5-1 and TRBJ2-7, with a weak D call TRBD2 (5 bases). The CDR3 region has the DNA TGCGCCAGCAGCTTGGTAGGAGGCCCCCCCTACGAGCAGTACTTC. Its translation: CASSLVGGPPYEQYF.